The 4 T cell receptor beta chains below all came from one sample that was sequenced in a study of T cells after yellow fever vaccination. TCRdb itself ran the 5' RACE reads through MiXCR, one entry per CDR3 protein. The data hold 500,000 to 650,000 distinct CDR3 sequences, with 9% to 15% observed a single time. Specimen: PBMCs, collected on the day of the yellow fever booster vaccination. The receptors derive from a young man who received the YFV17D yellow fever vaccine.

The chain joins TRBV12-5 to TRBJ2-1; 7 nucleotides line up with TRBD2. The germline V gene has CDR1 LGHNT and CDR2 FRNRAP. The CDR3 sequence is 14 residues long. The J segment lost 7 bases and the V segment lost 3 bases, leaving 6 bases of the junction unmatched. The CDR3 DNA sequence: TGTGCTAGTGGTTTACCCGGGGAGGGAAATGAGCAGTTCTTC. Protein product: CASGLPGEGNEQFF.

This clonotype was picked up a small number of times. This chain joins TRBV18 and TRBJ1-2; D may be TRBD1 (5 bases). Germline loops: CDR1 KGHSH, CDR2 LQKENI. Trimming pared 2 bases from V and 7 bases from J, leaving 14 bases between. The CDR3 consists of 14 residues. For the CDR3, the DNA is TGTGCCAGCTCACCATCCCAGGGAGTGGGTGGCTACACCTTC. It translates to CASSPSQGVGGYTF.

The CDR3 DNA sequence: TGTGCCATCAGTTCCACCGGGACCGGCGAGGGCTACACCTTC. Residues: CAISSTGTGEGYTF. The chain combines TRBV10-3 with TRBJ1-2; D perhaps matches TRBD1 (5 bases). Germline V lookup: CDR1 ENHRY, CDR2 SYGVKD. This CDR3 is 14 amino acids long. V lost 5 bases and J lost 8, with 18 bases in between.

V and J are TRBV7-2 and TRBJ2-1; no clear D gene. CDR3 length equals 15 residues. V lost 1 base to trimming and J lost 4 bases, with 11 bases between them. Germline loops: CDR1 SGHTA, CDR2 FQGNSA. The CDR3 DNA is TGTGCCAGCAGCTTAGGCCTAATCCGTTACAATGAGCAGTTCTTC. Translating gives CASSLGLIRYNEQFF.